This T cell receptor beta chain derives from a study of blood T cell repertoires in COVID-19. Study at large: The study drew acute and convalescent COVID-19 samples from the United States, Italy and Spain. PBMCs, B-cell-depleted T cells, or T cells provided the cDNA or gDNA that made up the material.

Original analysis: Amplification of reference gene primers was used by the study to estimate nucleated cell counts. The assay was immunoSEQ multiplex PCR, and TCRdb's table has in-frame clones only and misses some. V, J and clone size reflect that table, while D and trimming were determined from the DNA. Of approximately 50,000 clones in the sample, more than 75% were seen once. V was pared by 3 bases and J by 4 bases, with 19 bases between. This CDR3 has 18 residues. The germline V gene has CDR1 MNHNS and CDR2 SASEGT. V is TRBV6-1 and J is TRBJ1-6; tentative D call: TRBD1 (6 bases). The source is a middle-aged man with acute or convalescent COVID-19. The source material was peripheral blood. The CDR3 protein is CASSEMTTGLRYNSPLHF. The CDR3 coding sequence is TGTGCCAGCAGTGAGATGACAACAGGGTTGAGGTATAATTCACCCCTCCACTTT.